Shown below are 20 T cell receptor beta chains from a single sample sequenced in a study of cytotoxic CD8 clonotypes in ibrutinib-treated CLL. TCRdb's table, derived via immunoSEQ multiplex PCR, lists solely in-frame clones and lacks some. This table has about 50,000 clones, about three fifths appearing once. The source material was PBMCs, sampled after 24 months of ibrutinib treatment. The receptors were sampled from a human donor with chronic lymphocytic leukemia.

The table lists this clone with many counts. The CDR3 sequence: CASSTPAGGMPLGETQYF. DNA of the CDR3: TGTGCCAGCAGCACTCCTGCGGGGGGAATGCCCCTAGGGGAGACCCAGTACTTC. The rearrangement links TRBV9 to TRBJ2-5, with 8 bases that match TRBD2. This CDR3 is 18 amino acids long. CDR1 and CDR2 (germline): SGDLS, YYNGEE. Trimming took 4 bases from V and 5 from J; bases not matched to a gene: 19.

A single count supports this clone. This chain connects TRBV7-8 to TRBJ2-1, with TRBD2 matching over 14 bases. The CDR3 length is 14 residues. Trimming cost V 5 bases and J 9 bases; bases outside gene matches: 3. Germline V gene sequence: CDR1 SGHVS, CDR2 FQNEAQ. The CDR3 protein is CASSQGTSGGEQFF. The CDR3 DNA reads TGTGCCAGCAGCCAGGGGACTAGCGGGGGTGAGCAGTTCTTC.

In DNA form, the CDR3 reads TGTGCCAGCAGCGGAGGGACTAGCGGGACCCCCTACGAGCAGTACTTC. Amino acids: CASSGGTSGTPYEQYF. The chain uses TRBV11-2 and TRBJ2-7; 13 bases are a match to TRBD2. CDR3 size: 16 residues. The germline V gene has CDR1 SGHAT and CDR2 FQNNGV. Trimming removed 5 bases from V and 2 bases from J; junction bases left unmatched: 6.

This clone occurred a few times. The rearrangement uses TRBV10-2 and TRBJ1-1; D is ambiguous. The CDR3 extends over 13 amino acids. The V end lost 8 bases, the J end lost 0 bases, and 10 bases lay between the germline ends. The germline V gene has CDR1 WSHSY and CDR2 SAAADI. CDR3 in DNA: TGCGCCAGCCTCATCGGGATGAACACTGAAGCTTTCTTT. It codes for CASLIGMNTEAFF.

The rearrangement links TRBV20-1 to TRBJ2-3, with D unresolved. Germline CDR1 reads DFQATT; CDR2 reads SNEGSKA (reference sequence). This CDR3 spans 11 amino acids. With 7 bases removed from V and 4 bases from J, the gap between germline ends came to 9 bases. CDR3 residues: CSVGDSDTQYF. Written as DNA, the CDR3 is TGCAGTGTCGGAGACTCAGATACGCAGTATTTT.

This clone was seen only a few times. This rearrangement joins TRBV14 to TRBJ2-5, with 8 nucleotides matching TRBD2. Germline CDR1 and CDR2: SGHDN and FVKESK. V lost 1 base and J lost 1; bases outside the gene matches: 8. The CDR3 consists of 17 residues. Written as DNA, the CDR3 is TGTGCCAGCAGCCAAGGGTGGACTAGCTGGGGCCAAGAGACCCAGTACTTC. It specifies CASSQGWTSWGQETQYF.

The sample holds many counts of this clone. This sequence joins TRBV7-9 and TRBJ2-5; 7 bases align to TRBD1. J lost 4 bases, V lost 1 base, and 9 bases had no gene match. Per germline, CDR1 SEHNR and CDR2 FQNEAQ (reference sequence). This CDR3 contains 16 residues. Here the CDR3 reads CASSLGSSAGGETQYF. The CDR3 nucleotides read TGTGCCAGCAGCTTAGGGTCGTCGGCAGGGGGAGAGACCCAGTACTTC.

The CDR3 reads CASSQTASGTYYNEQFF. In DNA, the CDR3 is TGTGCCAGCAGCCAAACCGCCTCCGGGACCTACTACAATGAGCAGTTCTTC. The genes are TRBV4-2 and TRBJ2-1; the D call may be TRBD1 or TRBD2 (5 bases each). This CDR3 comprises 17 residues. V was clipped by 2 bases and J by 3 bases, with 17 bases between them. Per the germline V gene, CDR1 is LGHNA and CDR2 is YNFKEQ.

This chain joins TRBV2 and TRBJ2-5; no definite D call. The CDR3 is 10 residues long. V was shortened by 6 bases and J by 1 base, with 0 bases between the two germline ends. CDR1 and CDR2 (germline): SNHLY, FYNNEI. CDR3 region: CASSQETQYF. CDR3 DNA sequence: TGTGCCAGCAGCCAAGAGACCCAGTACTTC.

The genes are TRBV5-4 and TRBJ1-2; D not certain. Deletions cut 3 bases from V and 2 bases from J, with 14 bases between. CDR1 and CDR2 from the germline V gene are SGHNT and YYREEE (reference sequence). The length of the CDR3 is 15 residues. CDR3 loop: CASSWPGNSNYGYTF. The CDR3, as DNA: TGTGCCAGCAGCTGGCCCGGGAACTCAAACTATGGCTACACCTTC.

Concerning this clone: Germline is not matched at one junction end, which may reflect a read error. The V gene is TRBV20-1, the J gene TRBJ2-4; a possible D gene is TRBD2 (5 bases). The CDR3 totals 11 residues. Germline CDR1 and CDR2: DFQATT and SNEGSKA (reference sequence). CDR3: CSARDRGRLLF. The CDR3 nucleotides are TGCAGTGCTAGAGACCGGGGTCGTCTTCTCTTC.

V usage is TRBV5-6 and J usage is TRBJ2-7, with TRBD1 identical over 12 bases. The CDR3 is 15 residues long. Losses at the gene ends were 6 bases for V and 5 bases for J; bases not matched to a gene: 9. Germline V CDR1 and CDR2: SGHDT, YYEEEE. The CDR3 reads CASTVPGQGAHEQYF. The CDR3 DNA reads TGTGCCAGCACCGTACCGGGACAGGGGGCCCACGAGCAGTACTTC.

The chain joins TRBV6-1 to TRBJ2-3; D is perhaps TRBD2 (7 bases). Trimming shortened V by 7 bases and J by 5 bases, and 13 bases separated the two germline ends. Germline loops: CDR1 MNHNS, CDR2 SASEGT. This CDR3 is 13 amino acids long. Here the CDR3 reads CASMGGGKDTQYF. CDR3 sequence (DNA): TGTGCCAGCATGGGGGGGGGCAAAGATACGCAGTATTTT.

The genes are TRBV12-5 and TRBJ1-2; TRBD1 aligns across 9 bases. Germline CDR1 reads LGHNT; CDR2 reads FRNRAP. The CDR3 has 16 residues. The V segment lost 1 base and the J segment 4 bases; nucleotides outside the gene matches: 7. CDR3 coding DNA: TGTGCTAGTGGTTTGGGAACTACAGGGGGCGCCTATGGCTACACCTTC. The encoded protein is CASGLGTTGGAYGYTF. Using reference TRBV12-5 and TRBJ1-2 for the parts outside the CDR3, the full variable domain is DARVTQTPRHKVTEMGQEVTMRCQPILGHNTVFWYRQTMMQGLELLAYFRNRAPLDDSGMPKDRFSAEMPDATLATLKIQPSEPRDSAVYFCASGLGTTGGAYGYTFGSGTRLTVV.

This chain connects TRBV25-1 to TRBJ1-4; D not certain. From germline, CDR1 is MGHDK and CDR2 SYGVNS. The V gene lost 2 bases and the J gene lost 8 bases, with 9 bases spanning the gap. The CDR3 covers 13 residues. CDR3 bases: TGTGCCAGCAGTGAAGCGGGAGCGGAAAAACTGTTTTTT. This gives the protein CASSEAGAEKLFF.

J is TRBJ2-7 and V is TRBV5-1, with TRBD1 matching over 8 bases. Germline loops: CDR1 SGHRS, CDR2 YFSETQ. V trimming: 3 bases; J trimming: 4 bases; junction bases outside the gene matches: 6. The CDR3 sequence is 14 residues long. This CDR3 is CASSSDRGFYEQYF. The CDR3, as DNA: TGCGCCAGCAGCTCTGACAGGGGTTTTTACGAGCAGTACTTC.

The chain is built from TRBV2 and TRBJ1-1; 9 bases fit TRBD1. The CDR3 extends over 14 amino acids. Germline V gene sequence: CDR1 SNHLY, CDR2 FYNNEI. V lost 6 bases, J lost 5 bases, and 7 bases stayed unmatched. CDR3: CASSTTGGETEAFF. The CDR3 DNA reads TGTGCCAGCAGCACGACAGGGGGGGAAACTGAAGCTTTCTTT.

The chain recombines TRBV7-6 with TRBJ1-1; D call uncertain. Trimming shortened V by 1 base and J by 1 base, and 4 bases separated the two germline ends. This CDR3 is 13 amino acids long. CDR1 is SGHVS, CDR2 FNYEAQ, per germline. The chain's CDR3 is CASSLGSNTEAFF. The CDR3 DNA sequence: TGTGCCAGCAGCTTAGGGTCGAACACTGAAGCTTTCTTT.

This chain uses TRBV5-4 with TRBJ2-2, with 11 bases lining up with TRBD2. Germline V gives CDR1 SGHNT, CDR2 YYREEE (reference sequence). The CDR3 runs to 16 residues. Trimming cost V 0 bases and J 6 bases; bases outside gene matches: 4. CDR3 protein: CASSLGSGGAAGELFF. DNA of the CDR3: TGTGCCAGCAGCTTGGGTAGCGGGGGGGCCGCCGGGGAGCTGTTTTTT. Full variable domain (missing parts from reference TRBV5-4 and TRBJ2-2): ETGVTQSPTHLIKTRGQQVTLRCSSQSGHNTVSWYQQALGQGPQFIFQYYREEENGRGNFPPRFSGLQFPNYSSELNVNALELDDSALYLCASSLGSGGAAGELFFGEGSRLTVL.

As to this clone: This may stem from a read error, because a much larger clone lies one nucleotide away. This sequence joins TRBV9 and TRBJ1-3; D remains ambiguous. Per germline, CDR1 SGDLS and CDR2 YYNGEE. The CDR3 contains 15 residues. The CDR3 DNA reads TGTGCCAGCAGCGTAGCGGCGGACTCTGGAAACATCATATATTTT. Translation: CASSVAADSGNIIYF. The variable domain in full, with the rest retrieved from reference TRBV9 and TRBJ1-3, is DSGVTQTPKHLITATGQRVTLRCSPRSGDLSVYWYQQSLDQGLQFLIQYYNGEERAKGNILERFSAQQFPDLHSELNLSSLELGDSALYFCASSVAADSGNIIYFGEGSWLTVV.